This is a list of T cell receptor beta chains from one sample in a study of PD-1 blockade in classical Hodgkin lymphoma. Sequencing was performed with immunoSEQ multiplex PCR; in TCRdb, only in-frame clones are kept and a portion is missing. The sample lists roughly 48,000 clones; approximately 89% were seen once. The sequencing here drew on peripheral blood mononuclear cells (PBMCs), taken before the fourth cycle of nivolumab. The receptors derive from a human donor with classical Hodgkin lymphoma. Both conserved end residues are part of each CDR3. D genes are given only for firm matches. The size field is filled for only some rows; it gives once, few, many or a size class.

>-|TRBJ1-3|TRBV7-6|-
CASSWDVGNTIYF
TGTGCCAGCAGTTGGGACGTAGGAAACACCATATATTTT
>-|TRBJ2-5|TRBV4-1|-
CASSPGGVGETQYF
TGCGCCAGCAGCCCGGGCGGGGTCGGCGAGACCCAGTACTTC
>few|TRBJ1-2|TRBV29-1|-
CSVEDGESVYGYTF
TGCAGCGTTGAAGATGGGGAGAGTGTTTATGGCTACACCTTC
>-|TRBJ2-5|TRBV6-1|TRBD2
CASSVTSGIGETQYF
TGTGCCAGCAGTGTGACTAGCGGGATAGGAGAGACCCAGTACTTC
>-|TRBJ2-3|TRBV11-3|TRBD1
CASSLGTGASTDTQYF
TGTGCCAGCAGCTTGGGGACAGGCGCTAGCACAGATACGCAGTATTTT
>-|TRBJ2-7|TRBV28|TRBD2
CASSSETLAAGFYEQYF
TGTGCCAGCAGTTCCGAAACACTAGCGGCGGGGTTCTACGAGCAGTACTTC
>-|TRBJ2-7|TRBV7-9|-
CALGDGSYEQYF
TGTGCCCTAGGGGACGGCTCCTACGAGCAGTACTTC
>-|TRBJ2-1|TRBV6-1|TRBD1
CASSVKTTGLIDEQFF
TGTGCCAGCAGTGTCAAGACGACAGGGTTAATCGATGAGCAGTTCTTC
>once|TRBJ2-2|TRBV6-6|-
CASSYSGWGRTGELFF
TGTGCCAGCAGTTACTCGGGATGGGGTAGGACCGGGGAGCTGTTTTTT
>-|TRBJ2-5|TRBV18|TRBD1
CASSPQGAETQYF
TGTGCCAGCTCACCACAGGGGGCGGAGACCCAGTACTTC
>-|TRBJ2-1|TRBV9|TRBD2
CASSVGWLAERFEQFF
TGTGCCAGCAGCGTAGGTTGGCTAGCGGAAAGGTTTGAGCAGTTCTTC